Listed below are T cell receptor beta chains from one sample, sequenced in a study of T cell repertoires in cytomegalovirus infection. Each CDR3 protein is one row after TCRdb ran MiXCR on the reads. This sample has approximately 1,000,000 distinct CDR3 sequences, with more than 25% found just once. The antigens these receptors bind are not known. This material consisted of cultured CD8+ T cells from PBMCs, taken from culture after CMV antigen stimulation. The origin of the receptors is a human donor in good health (CMV status not recorded). Some clones in this sample may be carry-over from other donors' samples. The CDR3 runs from the conserved cysteine through the conserved F or W.

TRBV20-1,TRBJ1-2,CSARASEGAYGYTF
TRBV7-2,TRBJ2-5,CASSLLPGGPYETQYF
TRBV6-2/TRBV6-3,TRBJ2-1,CASSYSQGRNEQFF
TRBV6-1,TRBJ2-1,CASSEQGASYNEQFF
TRBV11-2,TRBJ2-7,CASSLDLGRGISYEQYF
TRBV7-6,TRBJ2-3,CASSPRLAVDTQYF
TRBV20-1,TRBJ1-1,CSAPGTGDTEAFF
TRBV2,TRBJ1-5,CASSGSHYSNQPQHF
TRBV2,TRBJ1-2,CAGEGQGGYTF
TRBV14,TRBJ2-1,CASSQVGQGGRYEQFF
TRBV10-2,TRBJ1-2,CASSESTGGGSRFF
TRBV7-9,TRBJ1-1,CASSLTGGLNTEAFF
TRBV27,TRBJ2-6,CASSRAGYKSGANVLTF
TRBV5-4,TRBJ1-1,CASRTGLRGETEAFF
TRBV6-6,TRBJ2-1,CASSRSDQFF
TRBV29-1,TRBJ2-5,CSVPPDSQETQYF
TRBV2,TRBJ2-1,CASSERPRSSYNEQFF
TRBV5-1,TRBJ2-2,CASSSTGVAGELFF
TRBV6-8,TRBJ2-3,CANRPGPSTDTQYF
TRBV6-1,TRBJ2-7,CASSGFTYEQYF
TRBV7-6,TRBJ2-2,CASSLGSLNTGELFF
TRBV24-1,TRBJ2-3,CATSDPQTGTDTQYF
TRBV4-3,TRBJ2-7,CASSRGSGGSYEQYF
TRBV6-6,TRBJ1-1,CASSLHWERNTEAFF
TRBV7-6,TRBJ1-2,CASSSTGFGYGYTF
TRBV5-5,TRBJ2-1,CASSLPEQFF
TRBV6-6,TRBJ1-5,CASSTPGHQYSNQPQHF
TRBV15,TRBJ2-5,CATSSGSIWKETQYF
TRBV7-2,TRBJ1-6,CASSLGGTGEDSPLHF
TRBV12-3/TRBV12-4,TRBJ2-3,CASNLGGPLADTQYF
TRBV11-2,TRBJ1-1,CASSLDSRMNTEAFF
TRBV7-2,TRBJ2-1,CASSLGASGGANEQFF
TRBV9,TRBJ1-4,CASSVVSGGQGNEKLFF
TRBV7-8,TRBJ2-2,CASSLGGGGLVGTGELFF
TRBV5-4,TRBJ2-2,CASSLLGNGELFF
TRBV5-5,TRBJ1-1,CASSKPGTSNTEAFF
TRBV4-3,TRBJ1-5,CASSQERAQPQHF
TRBV7-6,TRBJ2-7,CASSLDGSLAREQYF
TRBV6-1,TRBJ1-1,CASTPWKADTEAFF
TRBV6-1,TRBJ2-1,CASSEDFSGGTYNEQFF
TRBV6-5,TRBJ2-3,CASSRLAESRADTQYF
TRBV24-1,TRBJ2-1,CATSEDRGSYNEQFF
TRBV6-8,TRBJ2-7,CASSAGGPSYEQYF
TRBV18,TRBJ2-5,CASSQGPQETQYF
TRBV25-1,TRBJ1-2,CASSDPGQTNYGYTF
TRBV7-6,TRBJ2-2,CASSLGEITGELFF